The text below deals with one T cell receptor (beta chain). Its specificity is unknown. This specimen belongs to a study of cytomegalovirus exposure and HLA in healthy donors. Findings and limits, study-wide: There were fewer than 200 TCR beta chains listed as cytomegalovirus-associated. Earlier analysis yielded a pattern in which most TCR beta V segments were productive about 87% or about 30% of the time. Using the classifier, cytomegalovirus status was reportedly diagnosed with high specificity and sensitivity.

The donors (healthy individuals) were bone marrow donors. This CDR3 region has 15 residues. Trimming removed 3 bases from V and 2 bases from J, with 12 bases in between. The germline V gene encodes CDR1 MDHEN and CDR2 SYDVKM. Amplification used 60 Vbeta primers and 13 Jbeta primers. The table came from immunoSEQ multiplex PCR; TCRdb's copy has only in-frame clones and leaves some out. The table has 150,000 to 200,000 clones, over 65% seen once. The clonotype originates from a man in his late teens or twenties in good health and CMV-seropositive. The chain is built from TRBV28 and TRBJ2-3, with a possible D match to TRBD2 (6 bases). The material sequenced was PBMCs. CDR3 sequence: CASSLDGGTTDTQYF. The CDR3 region has the DNA TGTGCCAGCAGTTTGGATGGGGGGACCACAGATACGCAGTATTTT.